A single sample is the source of the 32 T cell receptor beta chains below, sequenced in a study of blood T cell repertoires in COVID-19. TCRdb's table, derived via immunoSEQ multiplex PCR, lists solely in-frame clones and lacks some. The table shows about 62,000 clones, with 75% to 90% occurring only once. Specimen: peripheral blood. All receptors come from a woman aged 55-69 years with COVID-19, enrolled during active disease.

The chain employs TRBV6-5 and TRBJ1-1; tentatively, D is TRBD1 (5 bases). The V gene's germline CDR1 is MNHEY and CDR2 SVGAGI. The germline V and J ends were trimmed by 6 bases and 3 bases, with 14 bases remaining between them. CDR3 length: 14 residues. The CDR3 coding sequence is TGTGCCAGCAGGAAGGCCGGGGGGGACACTGAAGCTTTCTTT. Amino acid sequence: CASRKAGGDTEAFF.

The chain joins TRBV5-1 to TRBJ2-7, with 7 bases lining up with TRBD2. The length of the CDR3 is 16 residues. Germline CDR1 reads SGHRS; CDR2 reads YFSETQ. After removal of 2 bases from V and 12 bases from J, the junction contained 20 bases not matched to a gene. The CDR3 DNA reads TGCGCCAGCAGCTTTAAAACGACCCAGAGCGGGGTCCCGGGGTACTTC. This sequence encodes CASSFKTTQSGVPGYF.

A single count supports this clone. CDR3 DNA: TGCGCCAGCAGCTTGTCGGGAGAGAACTACGAGCAGTACTTC. Translation: CASSLSGENYEQYF. The rearrangement joins TRBV5-1 to TRBJ2-7, with D perhaps matching TRBD2 (6 bases). The CDR3 is 14 residues long. Germline V gives CDR1 SGHRS, CDR2 YFSETQ. Trimming left V 1 base short and J 3 bases short, with 11 bases between.

The sample holds a few counts of this clone. The chain uses TRBV7-9 and TRBJ1-2; unclear D gene. The ends were cut back, 5 bases at V and 0 bases at J, with 4 bases in the middle. The CDR3 is made up of 12 amino acids. The germline gives CDR1 SEHNR, CDR2 FQNEAQ (reference sequence). CDR3 nucleotide sequence: TGTGCCAGCAGCCCTACTAACTATGGCTACACCTTC. This translates into CASSPTNYGYTF.

Written as DNA, the CDR3 is TGTGCCGCCTCAAGGGGTGGACAGGGGGCGTCCGAGCAGTACTTC. Encoded protein: CAASRGGQGASEQYF. This rearrangement joins TRBV6-5 to TRBJ2-7, with 11 bases that match TRBD1. The CDR3 is 15 amino acids. From germline, CDR1 is MNHEY and CDR2 SVGAGI. V lost 11 bases, J lost 6 bases, and 15 bases stayed unmatched.

The V gene is TRBV10-3, the J gene TRBJ1-1; tentative D call: TRBD1 (6 bases). The ends were cut back, 0 bases at V and 4 bases at J, with 6 bases in the middle. There are 13 residues in the CDR3. Germline V lookup: CDR1 ENHRY, CDR2 SYGVKD. Here the CDR3 reads CAISESGGTEAFF. CDR3 nucleotide sequence: TGTGCCATCAGTGAGTCAGGGGGCACTGAAGCTTTCTTT.

The genes are TRBV6-4 and TRBJ2-3; D is unresolved. Germline V CDR1 and CDR2: MRHNA, SNTAGT. The CDR3 totals 14 residues. V dropped 0 bases and J dropped 4 bases, with 8 bases sitting between them. The CDR3 coding sequence is TGTGCCAGCAGTGACTCGTCAGAGGCAGATACGCAGTATTTT. This gives the protein CASSDSSEADTQYF.

The chain employs TRBV2 and TRBJ2-5; a weak D match, TRBD1 (5 bases). The V gene lost 8 bases and the J gene lost 5 bases, with 12 bases spanning the gap. The germline V gene encodes CDR1 SNHLY and CDR2 FYNNEI. This CDR3 has 12 residues. CDR3 amino acids: CASGQGWETQYF. DNA of the CDR3: TGTGCCAGCGGGCAGGGTTGGGAGACCCAGTACTTC. Variable domain in full (rest from reference TRBV2 and TRBJ2-5): EPEVTQTPSHQVTQMGQEVILRCVPISNHLYFYWYRQILGQKVEFLVSFYNNEISEKSEIFDDQFSVERPDGSNFTLKIRSTKLEDSAMYFCASGQGWETQYFGPGTRLLVL.

The chain employs TRBV11-3 and TRBJ1-1; D is perhaps TRBD1 (6 bases). The CDR3 covers 17 residues. V lost 4 bases, J lost 1 base, and 19 bases lay in between. CDR1 SGHNT and CDR2 YENEEA come from the germline V gene. CDR3 region: CASSSFSGAGANTEAFF. The CDR3 DNA sequence: TGTGCCAGCAGCTCTTTTTCCGGGGCAGGGGCGAACACTGAAGCTTTCTTT.

This clone was seen a few times. This chain connects TRBV5-4 to TRBJ2-2; no definite D call. Germline V gene sequence: CDR1 SGHNT, CDR2 YYREEE (reference sequence). The CDR3 totals 15 residues. With 0 bases removed from V and 4 bases from J, the gap between germline ends came to 10 bases. The CDR3 DNA follows: TGTGCCAGCAGCTTGGGGGCACAGTCCACCGGGGAGCTGTTTTTT. Its translation is CASSLGAQSTGELFF.

The chain joins TRBV5-1 to TRBJ1-5; the D gene is possibly TRBD1 (5 bases). Trimming shortened V by 0 bases and J by 2 bases, and 12 bases separated the two germline ends. Germline V gives CDR1 SGHRS, CDR2 YFSETQ. This CDR3 spans 16 amino acids. CDR3 loop: CASSLVGGDGNQPQHF. The CDR3 bases are TGCGCCAGCAGCTTGGTTGGGGGGGATGGCAATCAGCCCCAGCATTTT.

V is TRBV7-8 and J is TRBJ2-2, with a possible D match to TRBD1 (5 bases). The CDR3 contains 14 residues. Germline V gene sequence: CDR1 SGHVS, CDR2 FQNEAQ. V dropped 2 bases and J dropped 5 bases, with 9 bases sitting between them. In DNA form, the CDR3 reads TGTGCCAGCAGCTTAATACAGGCGACCGGGGAGCTGTTTTTT. Protein: CASSLIQATGELFF.

CDR3 bases: TGTGCCAGCAGTTTAAAATTTAAGCCCTCACCCCTCCACTTT. Amino acids: CASSLKFKPSPLHF. V is TRBV27 and J is TRBJ1-6; D unclear. The CDR3 is made up of 14 amino acids. CDR1 is MNHEY, CDR2 SMNVEV, per germline (reference sequence). The V end lost 2 bases, the J end lost 10 bases, and 12 bases lay between the germline ends.

The chain has TRBV11-2 and TRBJ2-2; tentative D call: TRBD1 (6 bases). V gave up 6 bases and J gave up 2 bases, with 13 bases separating them. The CDR3 runs to 15 residues. The germline CDR1 and CDR2 sequences are SGHAT and FQNNGV. CDR3 protein: CASRFQQGNTGELFF. The CDR3 DNA follows: TGTGCCAGCAGATTTCAACAGGGAAACACCGGGGAGCTGTTTTTT.

The rearrangement uses TRBV6-5 and TRBJ2-7, with D possibly matching TRBD2 (5 bases). The CDR3 length is 14 residues. V was shortened by 8 bases and J by 3 bases, with 17 bases between the two germline ends. Germline V CDR1 and CDR2: MNHEY, SVGAGI. The DNA for the CDR3 is TGTGCCAGCGCCATCGGGGTTAGAATCTACGAGCAGTACTTC. Its protein is CASAIGVRIYEQYF.

This rearrangement joins TRBV20-1 to TRBJ1-2, with 7 bases lining up with TRBD1. CDR3 size: 12 residues. The germline V gene encodes CDR1 DFQATT and CDR2 SNEGSKA (reference sequence). Trimming removed 3 bases from V and 5 bases from J; junction bases left unmatched: 3. The CDR3 DNA follows: TGCAGTGCTAGTGCAGGGGGGTATGGCTACACCTTC. This codes for CSASAGGYGYTF.

The V and J genes are TRBV3-1 (or the pseudogene TRBV3-2) and TRBJ2-7; D possibly corresponds to TRBD2 (6 bases). CDR1 and CDR2 from the germline V gene are LGHDT and YNNKEL (reference sequence). Trimming took off 4 bases at V and 1 base at J, with 17 bases between the two ends. This CDR3 spans 16 amino acids. The CDR3 DNA reads as TGTGCCAGCAGCCCCGTTTGGGGGAGGAGGTCCTACGAGCAGTACTTC. Amino acids: CASSPVWGRRSYEQYF.

This sequence joins TRBV11-2 and TRBJ2-7; possible D gene TRBD2, 6 bases. CDR3 length: 16 amino acids. Germline CDR1 and CDR2: SGHAT and FQNNGV. V lost 1 base, J lost 3 bases, and 16 bases lay in between. CDR3 in DNA: TGTGCCAGCAGCTTAGGGGGCGGGAAACGAAACTACGAGCAGTACTTC. Its translation: CASSLGGGKRNYEQYF.

V gene TRBV27 combines with J gene TRBJ1-1; 9 nucleotides agree with TRBD1. Per the germline V gene, CDR1 is MNHEY and CDR2 is SMNVEV (reference sequence). V lost 8 bases, J lost 5 bases, and 6 bases stayed unmatched. The CDR3 runs to 13 residues. Here the CDR3 reads CASGLTGGTEAFF. For the CDR3, the DNA is TGTGCCAGCGGATTGACAGGGGGGACTGAAGCTTTCTTT.

This clone occurred once. The CDR3 sequence: CAWGRGKGELFF. DNA for the CDR3: TGTGCCTGGGGCAGGGGCAAGGGGGAGCTGTTTTTT. The chain recombines TRBV30 with TRBJ2-2; a weak D match, TRBD1 (6 bases). Germline loops: CDR1 GTSNPN, CDR2 SVGIG (reference sequence). The CDR3 runs to 12 residues. V was shortened by 5 bases and J by 8 bases, with 12 bases between the two germline ends.

This clone was observed a handful of times. J is TRBJ2-1 and V is TRBV7-3; TRBD1 matches 8 bases. The CDR3 spans 15 residues. J lost 5 bases, V lost 5 bases, and 8 bases had no gene match. Looked up from germline, CDR1 is SGHTA and CDR2 is FQGTGA. The CDR3 spells CASSPQGVRDNEQFF. The DNA for the CDR3 is TGTGCCAGCAGCCCACAGGGGGTGCGCGACAATGAGCAGTTCTTC.

This sequence joins TRBV5-6 and TRBJ2-2, with 12 nucleotides matching TRBD2. CDR3 length equals 16 residues. The V gene's germline CDR1 is SGHDT and CDR2 YYEEEE. V was clipped by 4 bases and J by 4 bases; unmatched bases: 5. The CDR3 loop reads CASSGPGLAGTGELFF. In nucleotides, the CDR3 is TGTGCCAGCAGCGGGCCGGGACTAGCGGGCACCGGGGAGCTGTTTTTT. Drawing the rest from reference TRBV5-6 and TRBJ2-2, the complete variable domain is DAGVTQSPTHLIKTRGQQVTLRCSPKSGHDTVSWYQQALGQGPQFIFQYYEEEERQRGNFPDRFSGHQFPNYSSELNVNALLLGDSALYLCASSGPGLAGTGELFFGEGSRLTVL.

The rearrangement joins TRBV6-2 or TRBV6-3 to TRBJ2-1, with 7 bases lining up with TRBD2. The CDR3 loop spans 14 amino acids. CDR1 is MNHEY, CDR2 SVGEGT, per germline. The V gene end was trimmed by 5 bases and the J gene end by 6 bases; junction bases not matched to a gene: 7. This CDR3 reads CASSDTGTTNEQFF. CDR3 in DNA: TGTGCCAGCAGTGACACTGGGACTACCAATGAGCAGTTCTTC.

The chain has TRBV19 and TRBJ1-5; 11 nucleotides line up with TRBD1. Germline assignment: CDR1 LNHDA and CDR2 SQIVND (reference sequence). V lost 1 base, J lost 6 bases, and 11 bases stayed unmatched. This CDR3 is 18 amino acids long. Written as DNA, the CDR3 is TGTGCCAGTAGTATAGCCCCCGGACAGGGGGCGATGAGTCAGCCCCAGCATTTT. Its protein is CASSIAPGQGAMSQPQHF.

The chain combines TRBV7-6 with TRBJ2-1; 11 bases map to TRBD2. Trimming took 1 base from V and 6 from J; bases not matched to a gene: 2. The length of the CDR3 is 15 residues. Per the germline V gene, CDR1 is SGHVS and CDR2 is FNYEAQ. The CDR3 DNA is TGTGCCAGCAGCTTAGGTCTAGCGGGAGGCAATGAGCAGTTCTTC. Protein product: CASSLGLAGGNEQFF.

The chain joins TRBV30 to TRBJ1-2; TRBD1 matches at 8 bases. The CDR3 is 11 residues long. Per the germline V gene, CDR1 is GTSNPN and CDR2 is SVGIG (reference sequence). V lost 5 bases, J lost 6 bases, and 2 bases stayed unmatched. The CDR3 reads CAWPTGDGYTF. The CDR3 bases are TGTGCCTGGCCGACAGGGGATGGCTACACCTTC.

This chain joins TRBV20-1 and TRBJ2-7; D gene unclear. This CDR3 contains 11 residues. Deletions cut 6 bases from V and 9 bases from J, with 15 bases between. CDR1 is DFQATT, CDR2 SNEGSKA, per germline (reference sequence). CDR3 region: CSAATPTGQYF. In DNA form, the CDR3 reads TGCAGTGCCGCTACGCCTACGGGGCAGTACTTC.

The chain links TRBV2 to TRBJ1-1; 7 bases are a match to TRBD1. Germline V gives CDR1 SNHLY, CDR2 FYNNEI. CDR3 length: 14 residues. J lost 0 bases, V lost 6 bases, and 4 bases had no gene match. CDR3 DNA: TGTGCCAGCAGCCCGGGGACAGTGAACACTGAAGCTTTCTTT. Translated, it gives CASSPGTVNTEAFF.

The chain uses TRBV19 and TRBJ2-7, with 7 bases identical to TRBD1. From germline, CDR1 is LNHDA and CDR2 SQIVND (reference sequence). Losses at the gene ends were 4 bases for V and 3 bases for J; bases not matched to a gene: 6. This CDR3 is built from 14 residues. This chain's CDR3 is CASSRETGFYEQYF. The CDR3, as DNA: TGTGCCAGTAGTAGAGAGACAGGGTTCTACGAGCAGTACTTC.

The rearrangement links TRBV4-1 to TRBJ2-7; weak D call: TRBD2 (6 bases). V gave up 1 base and J gave up 7 bases, with 17 bases separating them. The CDR3 spans 15 residues. The germline gives CDR1 MGHRA, CDR2 YSYEKL. The CDR3 bases are TGCGCCAGCAGCCAAGTTACGGGGGAGTCGGGTGAGCAGTACTTC. It encodes CASSQVTGESGEQYF.

The chain combines TRBV30 with TRBJ2-1; D gene unclear. The CDR3 has 13 amino acids. The V end was cut by 2 bases, the J end by 0 bases, with 5 bases between. Germline CDR1 and CDR2: GTSNPN and SVGIG (reference sequence). The CDR3: CAWSPLSYNEQFF. CDR3 coding DNA: TGTGCCTGGAGTCCCCTCTCCTACAATGAGCAGTTCTTC.

The V call is TRBV19, the J call TRBJ1-1, with D hard to call. V was cut by 5 bases and J by 1 base, with 8 bases left in between. The CDR3 contains 13 residues. Germline assignment: CDR1 LNHDA and CDR2 SQIVND (reference sequence). The CDR3 sequence is CASSRGRNTEAFF. The CDR3 nucleotides read TGTGCCAGTAGTCGTGGGAGGAACACTGAAGCTTTCTTT. The whole variable domain, remainder taken from reference TRBV19 and TRBJ1-1, is DGGITQSPKYLFRKEGQNVTLSCEQNLNHDAMYWYRQDPGQGLRLIYYSQIVNDFQKGDIAEGYSVSREKKESFPLTVTSAQKNPTAFYLCASSRGRNTEAFFGQGTRLTVV.